The 11 T cell receptor beta chains reported below all come from one sample, sequenced in a study of cytomegalovirus exposure and HLA in healthy donors. Vbeta (60) and Jbeta (13) primers were used in the PCR. Clones were read by immunoSEQ multiplex PCR, and TCRdb kept only the in-frame ones, dropping some. The sample yields 150,000 to 200,000 clones, 70% to 75% seen once. Sequences were obtained from PBMCs. These receptors were taken from a man aged 18 to 35 in good health and CMV-seropositive.

This clone was counted a single time. An end of the junction does not agree with germline; a read error may underlie this. The CDR3 reads CASSSRDRGPRSGANVLAF. CDR3 nucleotide sequence: TGTGCCAGCAGTTCCCGGGACAGGGGGCCAAGATCTGGGGCCAACGTCCTGGCTTTC. The V call is TRBV2, the J call TRBJ2-6, with 12 nucleotides matching TRBD1. CDR3 length: 19 amino acids. Looked up from germline, CDR1 is SNHLY and CDR2 is FYNNEI.

The chain carries TRBV28 and TRBJ2-3; 9 nucleotides align to TRBD2. The CDR3 has 14 residues. Germline V gene lookup returns CDR1 MDHEN and CDR2 SYDVKM. V was pared by 5 bases and J by 5 bases, with 5 bases of the junction left unmatched. CDR3 amino acids: CASSPGLAGDTQYF. CDR3 DNA sequence: TGTGCCAGCAGTCCGGGACTAGCTGGAGATACGCAGTATTTT.

Only a few counts were recorded for this clone. The chain recombines TRBV10-3 with TRBJ1-5; D is ambiguous. The CDR3 extends over 14 amino acids. CDR1 is ENHRY, CDR2 SYGVKD, per germline. The V gene lost 0 bases and the J gene lost 4 bases, with 7 bases spanning the gap. The CDR3 reads CAISESTENQPQHF. DNA of the CDR3: TGTGCCATCAGTGAGTCAACCGAGAATCAGCCCCAGCATTTT.

In DNA, the CDR3 is TGCGCCAGCAGCTTACTAGCGGGGGAGACCTACAATGAGCAGTTCTTC. The encoded protein is CASSLLAGETYNEQFF. The chain couples TRBV4-1 to TRBJ2-1; 11 nucleotides match TRBD2. Germline V gene data show CDR1 as MGHRA and CDR2 as YSYEKL. This CDR3 contains 16 residues. V lost 5 bases to trimming and J lost 2 bases; unmatched junction nucleotides: 5.

The gene calls are TRBV5-6 and TRBJ1-2; D may be TRBD1 (5 bases). The CDR3 spans 13 residues. V lost 4 bases to trimming and J lost 3 bases, with 10 bases between them. Germline V lookup: CDR1 SGHDT, CDR2 YYEEEE. CDR3 sequence: CASSPDMDYGYTF. The DNA of the CDR3 is TGTGCCAGCAGCCCGGACATGGACTATGGCTACACCTTC.

V usage is TRBV10-3 and J usage is TRBJ1-1, with 10 bases that match TRBD1. The CDR3 is 15 residues long. V gave up 2 bases and J gave up 7 bases; unmatched junction bases: 7. The germline V gene has CDR1 ENHRY and CDR2 SYGVKD. CDR3 protein: CAISEAGTGDHEAFF. CDR3 sequence (DNA): TGTGCCATCAGTGAGGCCGGGACAGGGGACCATGAAGCTTTCTTT.

The chain links TRBV14 to TRBJ2-7, with D uncertain. The germline gives CDR1 SGHDN, CDR2 FVKESK. Trimming removed 4 bases at V and 3 bases at J, with 10 bases between. The CDR3 is made up of 13 amino acids. CDR3 sequence reads: CASSPSYSYEQYV. DNA for the CDR3: TGTGCCAGCAGCCCCAGTTACAGCTACGAGCAGTACGTC.

CDR3 nucleotide sequence: TGTGCCAGCAGCTTGGAAGGGGACAGGGGGAAGAAACTGTTTTTT. Translating gives CASSLEGDRGKKLFF. The chain links TRBV5-4 to TRBJ1-4, with 11 bases lining up with TRBD1. This CDR3 contains 15 residues. The germline CDR1 and CDR2 sequences are SGHNT and YYREEE (reference sequence). The V gene end was trimmed by 0 bases and the J gene end by 11 bases; junction bases not matched to a gene: 6. Together with reference TRBV5-4 and TRBJ1-4, the CDR3 gives the full variable domain: ETGVTQSPTHLIKTRGQQVTLRCSSQSGHNTVSWYQQALGQGPQFIFQYYREEENGRGNFPPRFSGLQFPNYSSELNVNALELDDSALYLCASSLEGDRGKKLFFGSGTQLSVL.

The gene calls are TRBV5-1 and TRBJ2-5; D is ambiguous. Germline assignment: CDR1 SGHRS and CDR2 YFSETQ. Trimming removed 4 bases from V and 0 bases from J, with 4 bases in between. This CDR3 has 12 residues. The CDR3 sequence: CASSPDQETQYF. CDR3 sequence (DNA): TGCGCCAGCAGCCCCGACCAAGAGACCCAGTACTTC. Full variable domain (missing parts from reference TRBV5-1 and TRBJ2-5): KAGVTQTPRYLIKTRGQQVTLSCSPISGHRSVSWYQQTPGQGLQFLFEYFSETQRNKGNFPGRFSGRQFSNSRSEMNVSTLELGDSALYLCASSPDQETQYFGPGTRLLVL.

The chain's CDR3 is CASSAWDNSNQPQHF. CDR3 coding DNA: TGTGCCAGTAGTGCGTGGGACAACTCCAATCAGCCCCAGCATTTT. V and J are TRBV19 and TRBJ1-5, with D perhaps TRBD1 (6 bases). CDR3 length: 15 amino acids. With 5 bases removed from V and 3 bases from J, the gap between germline ends came to 14 bases. CDR1 and CDR2 (germline): LNHDA, SQIVND (reference sequence).

The V gene is TRBV2, the J gene TRBJ1-1; TRBD1 agrees at 7 bases. CDR1 is SNHLY and CDR2 is FYNNEI in the germline V gene. The V gene end was trimmed by 7 bases and the J gene end by 1 base; junction bases not matched to a gene: 9. The CDR3 spans 15 residues. The CDR3 is CASKSTGQPNTEAFF. The CDR3 DNA is TGTGCCAGCAAATCGACAGGGCAGCCGAACACTGAAGCTTTCTTT.